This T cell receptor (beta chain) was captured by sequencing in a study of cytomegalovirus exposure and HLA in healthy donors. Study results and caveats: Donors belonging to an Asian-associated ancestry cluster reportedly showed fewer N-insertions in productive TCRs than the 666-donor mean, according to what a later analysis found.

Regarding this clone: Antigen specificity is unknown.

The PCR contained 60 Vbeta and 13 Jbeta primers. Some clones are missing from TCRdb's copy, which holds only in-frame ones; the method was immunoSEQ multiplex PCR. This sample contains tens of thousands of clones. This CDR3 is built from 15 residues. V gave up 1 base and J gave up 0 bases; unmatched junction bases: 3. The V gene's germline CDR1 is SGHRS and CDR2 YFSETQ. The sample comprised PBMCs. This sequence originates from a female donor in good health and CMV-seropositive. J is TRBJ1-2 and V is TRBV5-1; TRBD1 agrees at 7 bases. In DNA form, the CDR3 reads TGCGCCAGCAGCTTGACGCAGGGGGCTAACTATGGCTACACCTTC. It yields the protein CASSLTQGANYGYTF.